This T cell receptor beta chain was identified in a study of blood T cell repertoires in COVID-19. Background on the study: The analysed material was cDNA or gDNA that came from T cells, B-cell-depleted T cells, or PBMCs.

Methods used by the authors: Researchers report that nucleated cell counts were estimated from reference gene primer amplification. Sequencing was performed with immunoSEQ multiplex PCR; in TCRdb, only in-frame clones are kept and a portion is missing. Clone size and V and J calls were adopted from that table, with D and trimming inferred from the DNA. Found here are over 300,000 clones, 83% of them singletons; the top ten hold 1% to 1.5%. The material sequenced was peripheral blood. This clonotype originated in a woman aged 50 to 65 with acute or convalescent COVID-19.

CDR3 sequence (DNA): TGTGCCAGCAGCCAAGGACAGCTCTATGGCTACACCTTC. It translates to CASSQGQLYGYTF. J is TRBJ1-2 and V is TRBV14, with D possibly TRBD1 on 5 matching bases. The V end was cut by 1 base, the J end by 4 bases, with 7 bases between. The CDR3 has 13 residues. CDR1 and CDR2 (germline): SGHDN, FVKESK.